The clone carrying this T cell receptor (beta chain) was observed a few times. Antigen specificity is unknown. The data were obtained in a study of identical twins. TCRdb re-called the 5' RACE reads with MiXCR, one entry per CDR3 protein. This sample has over 200,000 distinct CDR3 sequences; about 10% occur once, and the top ten carry 10%. The CDR3 covers 14 residues. V dropped 5 bases and J dropped 0 bases, with 7 bases sitting between them. Per germline, CDR1 LGHDT and CDR2 YNNKEL (reference sequence). Findings and caveats of the study: One should note that invariant MAIT and iNKT cells could partly confound zero-insertion analyses. Where out-of-frame alpha sequences were twin-shared, they showed excess low generation probability. Its conclusions, products of cross-sectional statistical analysis, did not come from following the same donors. Beta clonotypes that were abundant in cord blood contained fewer insertions, a pattern absent from memory repertoires.

The sequence came from a man aged 50 to 59 in good health. The V gene is TRBV3-1, the J gene TRBJ1-4; no clear D. The sequenced sample consisted of memory T cells sorted from blood. The CDR3 bases are TGTGCCAGCAGCACCCTTTCAACTAATGAAAAACTGTTTTTT. Its translation: CASSTLSTNEKLFF.